This T cell receptor beta chain appears in the sequencing data of a study of shared clonotypes between healthy human individuals. This clone was seen a handful of times. Trimming took 6 bases from V and 0 from J, leaving 12 bases between them. The CDR3 sequence is 14 residues long. CDR1 is MNHNS and CDR2 is SASEGT in the germline V gene. The method was immunoSEQ multiplex PCR; TCRdb's version includes in-frame clones alone and lacks a portion of them. The data hold around 690,000 clones, with roughly 91% observed a single time. The TCR originated in a man aged 18 to 35 in good health. Some clones in this sample may be carry-over from other donors' samples. Sequenced material: memory CD8+ T cells from PBMCs. Subset here: CD45RO+ cells pooled with CCR7-negative TemRA cells. This chain uses TRBV6-1 with TRBJ2-7, with D tentatively TRBD2 (5 bases). The chain's CDR3 is CASSPRGSSYEQYF. The CDR3 bases are TGTGCCAGCAGCCCTCGTGGGAGCTCCTACGAGCAGTACTTC.